Listed here are 18 T cell receptor beta chains from one sample, sequenced in a study of T cells in Graves' hyperthyroidism and ophthalmopathy. RNA transcripts provided the source from which TCR beta CDR3 regions were amplified. An initial round of RT-PCR targeting the TCR CDR3 relied on the HTBI primer set. From the multiplex PCR reads, TCRdb called clonotypes with MiXCR, one entry per CDR3 protein. The top ten hold about 20% of the sample, which has a few hundred thousand distinct CDR3 sequences, about 15% seen once. Material for sequencing was blood. The receptors come from a woman in her 30s with Graves' ophthalmopathy.

The V call is TRBV12-3 or TRBV12-4, the J call TRBJ2-5, with 13 bases lining up with TRBD2. This CDR3 is built from 18 residues. Trimming removed 6 bases from V and 3 bases from J; junction bases left unmatched: 13. CDR3: CASSSGRTSGGPKETQYF. The DNA for the CDR3 is TGTGCCAGCAGCTCGGGACGGACTAGCGGGGGACCAAAAGAGACCCAGTACTTC.

This CDR3 reads CASMRSGTGLAGELFF. CDR3 coding DNA: TGTGCCAGTATGAGGTCCGGGACCGGGCTCGCCGGGGAGCTGTTTTTT. The chain employs TRBV19 and TRBJ2-2; D is perhaps TRBD1 or TRBD2 (5 bases each). The V gene lost 7 bases and the J gene lost 6 bases, with 21 bases spanning the gap. This CDR3 is built from 16 residues. Germline CDR1 and CDR2: LNHDA and SQIVND (reference sequence).

This clonotype has just a few counts. The gene calls are TRBV7-9 and TRBJ1-1; no definite D call. CDR3 size: 15 residues. The ends were cut back, 1 base at V and 1 base at J, with 10 bases in the middle. Germline V lookup: CDR1 SEHNR, CDR2 FQNEAQ (reference sequence). CDR3 in DNA: TGTGCCAGCAGCTTAGTTTTATGGAAGAACACTGAAGCTTTCTTT. It is translated as CASSLVLWKNTEAFF.

Ten or more counts support this clonotype. CDR3 DNA sequence: TGTGCCACCAGCGCCGGGACTTACGATACGCAGTATTTT. This translates into CATSAGTYDTQYF. This chain uses TRBV15 with TRBJ2-3, with D tentatively TRBD2 (6 bases). Trimming removed 5 bases at V and 6 bases at J, with 12 bases between. The CDR3 is 13 amino acids. Germline V gives CDR1 LNHNV, CDR2 YYDKDF (reference sequence). Full variable domain (outside the CDR3, taken from reference TRBV15 and TRBJ2-3): DAMVIQNPRYQVTQFGKPVTLSCSQTLNHNVMYWYQQKSSQAPKLLFHYYDKDFNNEADTPDNFQSRRPNTSFCFLDIRSPGLGDTAMYLCATSAGTYDTQYFGPGTRLTVL.

This chain joins TRBV5-4 and TRBJ1-6, with D possibly being TRBD1 (6 bases). The V end lost 1 base, the J end lost 3 bases, and 14 bases lay between the germline ends. The CDR3 spans 17 residues. Germline V gene sequence: CDR1 SGHNT, CDR2 YYREEE (reference sequence). Written as DNA, the CDR3 is TGTGCCAGCAGCTTGATCCCAGGGGACAACTATAATTCACCCCTCCACTTT. Amino acids: CASSLIPGDNYNSPLHF.

The chain couples TRBV9 to TRBJ2-1; tentative D call: TRBD2 (7 bases). V dropped 0 bases and J dropped 5 bases, with 12 bases sitting between them. Germline V gene data show CDR1 as SGDLS and CDR2 as YYNGEE. This CDR3 region has 15 residues. For the CDR3, the DNA is TGTGCCAGCAGCGTAGCGGGGGGCCGGGACAATGAGCAGTTCTTC. This encodes CASSVAGGRDNEQFF.

This clonotype has a count of ten or more. The rearrangement links TRBV11-2 to TRBJ1-1; 9 nucleotides agree with TRBD1. Trimming removed 5 bases from V and 4 bases from J; junction bases left unmatched: 5. The germline V gene encodes CDR1 SGHAT and CDR2 FQNNGV. This CDR3 contains 14 residues. DNA of the CDR3: TGTGCCAGCAGCCCCACAGGGGGCACCACTGAAGCTTTCTTT. Translating gives CASSPTGGTTEAFF.

This rearrangement joins TRBV4-1 to TRBJ1-5; D is undetermined. The V and J ends lost 3 bases and 4 bases respectively, with 13 bases between them. Germline V lookup: CDR1 MGHRA, CDR2 YSYEKL. The CDR3 consists of 15 residues. The CDR3: CASSQQSRRNQPQHF. As DNA, the CDR3 is TGCGCCAGCAGCCAGCAGTCCCGAAGGAATCAGCCCCAGCATTTT.

In this sample, this clonotype turned up many times. The rearrangement links TRBV7-2 to TRBJ2-1; D is ambiguous. The V gene's germline CDR1 is SGHTA and CDR2 FQGNSA. There are 15 residues in the CDR3. Trimming took 6 bases from V and 4 from J, leaving 16 bases between them. CDR3 in amino acids: CASRPGGRPYNEQFF. The CDR3 nucleotides read TGTGCCAGCAGGCCGGGTGGCCGGCCGTACAATGAGCAGTTCTTC.

The chain combines TRBV12-3 or TRBV12-4 with TRBJ2-3; D is perhaps TRBD1 or TRBD2 (7 bases each). Trimming left V 7 bases short and J 3 bases short, with 17 bases between. CDR3 length equals 15 residues. The CDR3 coding sequence is TGTGCCAGCACCCAACGCAGGGGGGGGACAGATACGCAGTATTTT. It translates to CASTQRRGGTDTQYF.

The CDR3 coding sequence is TGTGCCAGCAGTTACGGGGGGCTCTATGGCTACACCTTC. Protein sequence: CASSYGGLYGYTF. V is TRBV6-9 and J is TRBJ1-2, with D possibly being TRBD1 (6 bases). Trimming took off 3 bases at V and 4 bases at J, with 9 bases between the two ends. Germline-derived CDR1 and CDR2 are MNHGY and SVAAGI. This CDR3 spans 13 amino acids.

In its sample, this clonotype was seen many times. The J gene is TRBJ2-3, the V gene TRBV7-2, with D possibly being TRBD1 (6 bases). CDR1 is SGHTA, CDR2 FQGNSA, per germline. The CDR3 has 15 residues. The V and J ends lost 5 bases and 0 bases respectively, with 12 bases between them. CDR3 sequence: CASSLYTGSTDTQYF. The CDR3 DNA reads as TGTGCCAGCAGCCTTTATACAGGGAGCACAGATACGCAGTATTTT.

This clonotype has more than one count but fewer than ten. A much bigger clone sits one base away, suggesting this may be a read error. V and J are TRBV30 and TRBJ1-6; D not resolved. The CDR3 length is 12 residues. CDR1 is GTSNPN and CDR2 is SVGIG in the germline V gene (reference sequence). The CDR3 sequence is CTWSGDNSPLHF. The CDR3 DNA is TGTACCTGGAGTGGAGATAATTCACCCCTCCACTTT.

Turning to this clonotype: Sequence at one end of the junction differs from germline and may be a read error. This rearrangement joins TRBV24-1 to TRBJ1-6, with unresolved D. Per germline, CDR1 KGHDR and CDR2 SFDVKD. The CDR3 has 14 amino acids. The CDR3: CATSDSQYNSPPHF. The CDR3 DNA sequence: TGTGCCACCAGTGATAGCCAGTATAATTCACCCCCCCACTTT.

This clonotype was picked up many times. V usage is TRBV7-2 and J usage is TRBJ2-1; D possibly matches TRBD1 or TRBD2 (5 bases each). This CDR3 comprises 16 residues. Germline CDR1 and CDR2: SGHTA and FQGNSA. V shed 3 bases and J shed 4 bases, with 16 bases lying between them. The CDR3 loop reads CASSLSTGTGYNEQFF. The CDR3 DNA reads as TGTGCCAGCAGCTTGTCAACCGGGACGGGGTACAATGAGCAGTTCTTC. Complete variable domain (other parts from reference TRBV7-2 and TRBJ2-1): GAGVSQSPSNKVTEKGKDVELRCDPISGHTALYWYRQSLGQGLEFLIYFQGNSAPDKSGLPSDRFSAERTGGSVSTLTIQRTQQEDSAVYLCASSLSTGTGYNEQFFGPGTRLTVL.

At least ten counts were recorded for this clonotype. CDR3 sequence reads: CSAIPTSGRTDTQYF. The CDR3 nucleotides read TGCAGTGCTATACCCACTAGCGGGCGCACAGATACGCAGTATTTT. V and J are TRBV20-1 and TRBJ2-3; 9 bases align to TRBD2. V was pared by 4 bases and J by 1 base, with 6 bases of the junction left unmatched. This CDR3 comprises 15 residues. Germline V gene sequence: CDR1 DFQATT, CDR2 SNEGSKA (reference sequence).

Ten or more counts support this clonotype. This chain joins TRBV5-1 and TRBJ2-7; D uncertain. Trimming took 4 bases from V and 3 from J, leaving 8 bases between them. Germline V CDR1 and CDR2: SGHRS, YFSETQ. This CDR3 region has 12 residues. CDR3 DNA sequence: TGCGCCAGCAGCGGGTTTAACTACGAGCAGTACTTC. Encoded protein: CASSGFNYEQYF.

This clonotype was detected many times. The chain combines TRBV30 with TRBJ2-1; D perhaps matches TRBD1 (5 bases). V lost 3 bases to trimming and J lost 5 bases, with 8 bases between them. This CDR3 has 12 amino acids. Per the germline V gene, CDR1 is GTSNPN and CDR2 is SVGIG (reference sequence). The DNA of the CDR3 is TGTGCCTGGAGAGGGGCCGACAATGAGCAGTTCTTC. It codes for CAWRGADNEQFF.